The clone carrying this T cell receptor (beta chain) was recorded many times. Arm-PCR of CDR3 regions with iRepertoire HTBI primers generated TCR beta libraries. As originally analysed: Sequenced samples collectively carried approximately 58 TRBV and 14 TRBJ segments. TCRdb processed the multiplex PCR reads anew with MiXCR; each CDR3 protein has one entry. The V and J calls here are based on TCRdb, not the publication. This table has around 460,000 distinct CDR3 sequences, approximately 23% appearing once. Noted time point: persistent/refractory GD, antithyroid drugs over 5 years with positive TRAb. Generation of the TCR library employed RNA extracted from PBMCs. The collection involved drawing 8 to 9 milliliters of peripheral blood into EDTA tubes. This sample was taken from a study of regulatory T cells in long-lasting Graves disease. The V segment lost 1 base and the J segment 7 bases; nucleotides outside the gene matches: 9. Germline V gives CDR1 MNHEY, CDR2 SMNVEV (reference sequence). This CDR3 is 15 amino acids long.

This TCR derives from a female donor with Graves disease. The sample in question was peripheral blood mononuclear cells (PBMCs), obtained when the disease was refractory, from a patient treated with antithyroid drugs. V and J are TRBV27 and TRBJ2-5, with 7 bases identical to TRBD2. CDR3: CASSLWGGSLGTQYF. In nucleotides, the CDR3 is TGTGCCAGCAGTTTATGGGGAGGGTCTCTTGGGACCCAGTACTTC.